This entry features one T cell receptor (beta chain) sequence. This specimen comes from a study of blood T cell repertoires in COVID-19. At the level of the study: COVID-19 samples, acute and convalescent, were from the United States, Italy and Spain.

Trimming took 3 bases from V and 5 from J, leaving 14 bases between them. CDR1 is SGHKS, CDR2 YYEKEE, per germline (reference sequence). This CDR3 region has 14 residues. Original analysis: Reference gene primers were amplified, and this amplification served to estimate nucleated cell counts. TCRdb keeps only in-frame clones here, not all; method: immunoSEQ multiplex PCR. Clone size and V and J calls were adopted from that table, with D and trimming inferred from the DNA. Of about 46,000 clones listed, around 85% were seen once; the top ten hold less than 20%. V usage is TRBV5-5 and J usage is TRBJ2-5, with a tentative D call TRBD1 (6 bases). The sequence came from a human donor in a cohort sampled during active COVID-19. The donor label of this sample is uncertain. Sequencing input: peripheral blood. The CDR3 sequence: CASSWGQGGETQYF. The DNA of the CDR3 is TGTGCCAGCAGCTGGGGGCAGGGTGGCGAGACCCAGTACTTC.